This TCR beta chain comes out of a study of blood T cell repertoires in COVID-19. Study details: The United States, Italy and Spain supplied acute and convalescent COVID-19 samples. T cells, B-cell-depleted T cells, or PBMCs provided the cDNA or gDNA that served as material.

This clone was seen once. TCRdb's table, derived via immunoSEQ multiplex PCR, lists solely in-frame clones and lacks some. The data show tens of thousands of clones, around 93% seen once. The CDR3 sequence is 15 residues long. After removal of 8 bases from V and 2 bases from J, the junction contained 9 bases not matched to a gene. CDR1 is SNHLY, CDR2 FYNNEI, per germline. The chain carries TRBV2 and TRBJ2-7; 10 bases match TRBD2. The receptor comes from a woman aged 60-75 years with active COVID-19. The sequencing sample was made of peripheral blood. The CDR3 DNA reads TGTGCCAGCTTCCCCCAACTAGCGGGGACCTACGAGCAGTACTTC. Translated: CASFPQLAGTYEQYF. Using reference TRBV2 and TRBJ2-7 for the parts outside the CDR3, the full variable domain is EPEVTQTPSHQVTQMGQEVILRCVPISNHLYFYWYRQILGQKVEFLVSFYNNEISEKSEIFDDQFSVERPDGSNFTLKIRSTKLEDSAMYFCASFPQLAGTYEQYFGPGTRLTVT.